This T cell receptor beta chain was documented in a study of vaccination and CD4 T cells after COVID-19. At the level of the study: Convalescent donors: six male, four female; seven Caucasian, two Asian, one multiracial, two Hispanic. Researchers treated cells with overlapping spike peptides taken from SARS-CoV-2, HCoV-NL63, HCoV-OC43 and HCoV-229E.

CDR1 and CDR2 (germline): LNHDA, SQIVND (reference sequence). This CDR3 is built from 16 residues. The trim removed 4 bases at V and 5 bases at J, leaving 6 bases unmatched. Concerning this clonotype: What it binds is unknown.

Treatment specified: approximately nine-day PBMC culture with coronavirus spike peptide pools or control peptides (ViraFEST assay). An Oncomine TCR Beta short-read assay was used to sequence the DNA from cultured CD4+ T cells. Genomic DNA was isolated from cultured CD4+ T cells. MiXCR, applied by TCRdb to the PCR reads, yields one record per CDR3 protein. The sample lists about 15,000 distinct CDR3 sequences; under 55% were seen once. The TCR was taken from a human donor who received a COVID-19 vaccine. The rearrangement links TRBV19 to TRBJ2-5, with TRBD2 identical over 14 bases. The sample consisted of CD4+ T cells from blood, cultured in vitro, taken before SARS-CoV-2 vaccination. CDR3 region: CASSRGLAGAAETQYF. CDR3 nucleotides: TGTGCCAGTAGTAGGGGACTAGCGGGGGCGGCGGAGACCCAGTACTTC.